The entry that follows covers one T cell receptor beta chain sequence. These data belong to a study of blood T cell repertoires in COVID-19. Data came from immunoSEQ multiplex PCR; TCRdb stores just in-frame clones and leaves some out. Among about 160,000 clones listed, 75% to 85% were seen once. The clonotype originates from a woman aged 60 to 75 who had recovered from COVID-19. The sample was PBMCs or T cells enriched from blood (not recorded which).

CDR3 in DNA: TGTGCCAGCAGCGTCACGGCAGGTCTTATTTTAGATACGCAGTATTTT. It yields the protein CASSVTAGLILDTQYF. V gene TRBV7-8 combines with J gene TRBJ2-3; D not resolved. Between the trimmed V and J ends, which lost 5 bases and 5 bases, there was a span of 20 bases. Per germline, CDR1 SGHVS and CDR2 FQNEAQ. This CDR3 is 16 amino acids long. Full variable domain (remainder filled in from reference TRBV7-8 and TRBJ2-3): GAGVSQSPRYKVAKRGQDVALRCDPISGHVSLFWYQQALGQGPEFLTYFQNEAQLDKSGLPSDRFFAERPEGSVSTLKIQRTQQEDSAVYLCASSVTAGLILDTQYFGPGTRLTVL.